Sequencing of this TCR beta chain was carried out in a study of CD8 T cells in ankylosing spondylitis. The CDR3 runs to 13 residues. Germline CDR1 is SGDLS and CDR2 is YYNGEE. V was trimmed by 4 bases and J by 8 bases, leaving 15 bases between them. Study observations and caveats: Disease-linked clones proved CD8+ and comparatively uncommon in peripheral blood.

TCRdb processed the 5' RACE reads anew with MiXCR; each CDR3 protein has one entry. Of roughly 240,000 distinct CDR3 sequences in the sample, 8% to 9% are singletons; the top ten hold around 4.4%. This clonotype was seen many times. Antigen unknown. The chain couples TRBV9 to TRBJ1-2; tentative D call: TRBD1 (6 bases). The receptor was derived from a female donor with ankylosing spondylitis or in good health (not recorded which). Input material: blood, either unsorted or a sorted T cell fraction (not recorded which). CDR3 bases: TGTGCCAGCAGCCCGGTAGAGGGGGTAGGCTACACCTTC. Translated: CASSPVEGVGYTF.